The clone carrying this T cell receptor beta chain appeared a few times. No antigen is known for it. The CDR3 length is 13 residues. V lost 7 bases and J 7 bases, leaving 14 bases between the germline ends. Germline V lookup: CDR1 MDHEN, CDR2 SYDVKM. This sample was taken from a study of cytomegalovirus exposure and HLA in healthy donors. The PCR used 60 Vbeta and 13 Jbeta primers. Data came from immunoSEQ multiplex PCR; TCRdb stores just in-frame clones and leaves some out. Counted here are roughly 100,000 clones, about 70% occurring once; the ten biggest clones make up 2.5% to 3.5%. Notes on the study in general: Later, an analysis found that common viral pathogens appeared to be linked with several of the most significant clusters. Roughly even sequencing depth across donors was the assumption behind the presence/absence analyses. Productive status was seen about 90% or about 30% of the time for most TCR beta V segments in an earlier analysis. Rarity held for most TCR sequences, but there were some public TCRs that occurred in many donors.

This TCR was recovered from a young man in good health and CMV-seronegative. The sequencing input was PBMCs. The V and J genes are TRBV28 and TRBJ2-1; the D gene is possibly TRBD2 (5 bases). The DNA for the CDR3 is TGTGCCAGCATAGGACCGAGGGTGAATGAGCAGTTCTTC. Translating gives CASIGPRVNEQFF. Full variable domain (missing parts from reference TRBV28 and TRBJ2-1): DVKVTQSSRYLVKRTGEKVFLECVQDMDHENMFWYRQDPGLGLRLIYFSYDVKMKEKGDIPEGYSVSREKKERFSLILESASTNQTSMYLCASIGPRVNEQFFGPGTRLTVL.